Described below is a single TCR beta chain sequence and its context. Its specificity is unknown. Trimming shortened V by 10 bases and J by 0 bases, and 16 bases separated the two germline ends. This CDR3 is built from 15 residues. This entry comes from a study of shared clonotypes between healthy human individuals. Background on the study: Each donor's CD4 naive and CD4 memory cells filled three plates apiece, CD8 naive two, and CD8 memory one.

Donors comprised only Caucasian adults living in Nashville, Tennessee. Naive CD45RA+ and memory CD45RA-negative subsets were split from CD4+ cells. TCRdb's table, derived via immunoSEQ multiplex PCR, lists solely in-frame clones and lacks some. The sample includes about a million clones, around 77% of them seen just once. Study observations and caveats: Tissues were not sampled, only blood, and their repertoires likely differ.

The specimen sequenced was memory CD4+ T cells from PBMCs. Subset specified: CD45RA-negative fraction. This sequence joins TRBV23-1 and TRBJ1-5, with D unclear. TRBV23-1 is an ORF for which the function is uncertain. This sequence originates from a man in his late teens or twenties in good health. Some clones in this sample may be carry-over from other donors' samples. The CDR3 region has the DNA TGCGCCATCTGGATGGAGGACCGTAGCAATCAGCCCCAGCATTTT. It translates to CAIWMEDRSNQPQHF.